This passage covers 31 T cell receptor beta chains from one sample sequenced in a study of human T cells and chemical hapten exposure. Each CDR3 protein gets one entry after TCRdb re-called the RACE reads with MiXCR. The table shows fewer than 150,000 distinct CDR3 sequences, with roughly 10% occurring only once. Time point reported: patch test 2, 6 weeks after DPC sensitization. Treatment defined: therapeutic diphenylcyclopropenone sensitization with weekly scalp DPC. The material was whole blood, obtained in connection with sensitization to the hapten diphenylcyclopropenone (DPC). These receptors came from a woman aged 45 to 65 with alopecia areata. Some clones in this sample may be carry-over from other donors' samples.

This chain links TRBV6-2 or TRBV6-3 with TRBJ2-1, with TRBD1 matching over 7 bases. The ends lost 0 bases at V and 2 bases at J; junction bases unmatched: 7. This CDR3 contains 17 residues. Germline lookup yields CDR1 MNHEY and CDR2 SVGEGT. The chain's CDR3 is CASSYSKGGGPYNEQFF. The DNA of the CDR3 is TGTGCCAGCAGTTACTCGAAAGGGGGCGGGCCCTACAATGAGCAGTTCTTC.

V gene TRBV28 combines with J gene TRBJ2-2; 8 bases fit TRBD1. CDR1 and CDR2 (germline): MDHEN, SYDVKM. V was pared by 4 bases and J by 7 bases, with 8 bases of the junction left unmatched. The CDR3 spans 15 residues. The CDR3 is CASSSPGQVDGELFF. CDR3 bases: TGTGCCAGCAGTTCACCGGGACAGGTGGACGGGGAGCTGTTTTTT. Together with reference TRBV28 and TRBJ2-2, the CDR3 gives the full variable domain: DVKVTQSSRYLVKRTGEKVFLECVQDMDHENMFWYRQDPGLGLRLIYFSYDVKMKEKGDIPEGYSVSREKKERFSLILESASTNQTSMYLCASSSPGQVDGELFFGEGSRLTVL.

This clonotype was seen many times. The chain couples TRBV6-4 to TRBJ2-1; D is perhaps TRBD2 (5 bases). Germline loops: CDR1 MRHNA, CDR2 SNTAGT. The V end was cut by 2 bases, the J end by 4 bases, with 9 bases between. The CDR3 has 14 residues. The CDR3 here is CASSDEADYNEQFF. In nucleotides, the CDR3 is TGTGCCAGCAGTGACGAAGCGGATTACAATGAGCAGTTCTTC.

This clonotype was seen a few times. The CDR3 here is CASSYEGGTGELFF. The CDR3 nucleotides read TGTGCCAGCAGTTACGAGGGCGGCACCGGGGAGCTGTTTTTT. J is TRBJ2-2 and V is TRBV6-2 or TRBV6-3, with D maybe TRBD2 (5 bases). V was clipped by 2 bases and J by 4 bases, with 8 bases between them. This CDR3 region has 14 residues. Germline V gene lookup returns CDR1 MNHEY and CDR2 SVGEGT.

The chain combines TRBV20-1 with TRBJ2-3, with D possibly TRBD1 on 6 matching bases. This CDR3 spans 11 amino acids. In germline, CDR1 is DFQATT, CDR2 SNEGSKA (reference sequence). V dropped 6 bases and J dropped 6 bases, with 10 bases sitting between them. The CDR3 reads CSAQTGDTQYF. The CDR3, as DNA: TGCAGTGCCCAGACAGGTGATACGCAGTATTTT.

This chain links TRBV30 with TRBJ1-4, with a possible D match to TRBD1 (5 bases). The germline V gene has CDR1 GTSNPN and CDR2 SVGIG (reference sequence). V was trimmed by 0 bases and J by 8 bases, leaving 7 bases between them. The CDR3 consists of 12 residues. DNA for the CDR3: TGTGCCTGGAGTGTCAGGGTGGAAAAACTGTTTTTT. This translates into CAWSVRVEKLFF.

Many counts were recorded for this clonotype. The rearrangement links TRBV15 to TRBJ2-1, with 10 nucleotides matching TRBD2. Germline V gene data show CDR1 as LNHNV and CDR2 as YYDKDF (reference sequence). V was clipped by 2 bases and J by 12 bases; unmatched bases: 25. The CDR3 extends over 20 amino acids. CDR3 in amino acids: CATSRPPGRGWSSGGVGQFF. The CDR3 DNA reads as TGTGCCACCAGCAGACCCCCGGGGCGCGGGTGGTCTAGCGGGGGAGTGGGGCAGTTCTTC.

This clonotype was seen many times. The V call is TRBV7-8, the J call TRBJ1-4, with D unresolved. The CDR3 is made up of 16 amino acids. Trimming took off 3 bases at V and 0 bases at J, with 11 bases between the two ends. From germline, CDR1 is SGHVS and CDR2 FQNEAQ. For the CDR3, the DNA is TGTGCCAGCAGCTTTGGGCAGGCTGCAACTAATGAAAAACTGTTTTTT. It specifies CASSFGQAATNEKLFF.

This clonotype appeared many times. The genes are TRBV5-4 and TRBJ2-3; D remains ambiguous. CDR1 is SGHNT and CDR2 is YYREEE in the germline V gene (reference sequence). The V gene lost 3 bases and the J gene lost 6 bases, with 17 bases spanning the gap. CDR3 length equals 15 residues. In DNA, the CDR3 is TGTGCCAGCAGCTCCCGGGTTCGGGCACAGGATACGCAGTATTTT. Amino acids: CASSSRVRAQDTQYF.

The V gene is TRBV7-3, the J gene TRBJ2-7, with 9 bases aligning to TRBD1. The CDR3 covers 14 residues. The J segment lost 4 bases and the V segment lost 0 bases, leaving 1 base of the junction unmatched. In germline, CDR1 is SGHTA, CDR2 FQGTGA. The CDR3 nucleotides are TGTGCCAGCAGCTTAACGGGACAGGGTTACGAGCAGTACTTC. Translated, it gives CASSLTGQGYEQYF.

This clonotype has only a few counts. The chain carries TRBV11-2 and TRBJ1-1; D ambiguous. The CDR3 spans 13 residues. In germline, CDR1 is SGHAT, CDR2 FQNNGV. Trimming took 2 bases from V and 1 from J, leaving 5 bases between them. CDR3 in amino acids: CASSLRANTEAFF. The CDR3, as DNA: TGTGCCAGCAGCTTACGGGCGAACACTGAAGCTTTCTTT.

CDR3 DNA: TGTGCCAGCAGCGTAGGACTAGCGGGAGGGATGACAGATACGCAGTATTTT. The encoded protein is CASSVGLAGGMTDTQYF. The J gene is TRBJ2-3, the V gene TRBV9; 14 nucleotides line up with TRBD2. Germline V CDR1 and CDR2: SGDLS, YYNGEE. V shed 0 bases, J shed 3 bases, and the junction held 3 bases outside the gene matches. There are 17 residues in the CDR3.

J is TRBJ2-3 and V is TRBV20-1, with a possible D match to TRBD1 (5 bases). In germline, CDR1 is DFQATT, CDR2 SNEGSKA (reference sequence). The CDR3 is 17 amino acids. V shed 3 bases and J shed 0 bases, with 19 bases lying between them. In nucleotides, the CDR3 is TGCAGTGCTAGGAACCCCCAACAAGGGGCTAGCACAGATACGCAGTATTTT. Protein: CSARNPQQGASTDTQYF.

The rearrangement uses TRBV18 and TRBJ2-3, with 7 nucleotides matching TRBD2. Per the germline V gene, CDR1 is KGHSH and CDR2 is LQKENI. With 0 bases clipped from V and 4 bases from J, the junction kept 7 bases outside the gene matches. The CDR3 has 16 residues. The CDR3 region has the DNA TGTGCCAGCTCACCACCGCGGGGGAGGCAGGCAGATACGCAGTATTTT. This sequence encodes CASSPPRGRQADTQYF.

V and J are TRBV9 and TRBJ2-2; no firm D call. Deletions cut 0 bases from V and 2 bases from J, with 11 bases between. The CDR3 has 16 amino acids. Germline assignment: CDR1 SGDLS and CDR2 YYNGEE. CDR3 bases: TGTGCCAGCAGCGTAGAGGTGGCAGCCAACACCGGGGAGCTGTTTTTT. Amino acid sequence: CASSVEVAANTGELFF.

This clonotype came up many times. This sequence joins TRBV7-3 and TRBJ2-1; TRBD2 matches at 9 bases. Germline V gene lookup returns CDR1 SGHTA and CDR2 FQGTGA. CDR3 length: 16 residues. The junction had 10 bases not matched to a gene; V was cut back by 2 bases and J by 8 bases. The CDR3 DNA sequence: TGTGCCAGCAGCTTACACGCGGGAGGGCCCTCGGATGAGCAGTTCTTC. Translated: CASSLHAGGPSDEQFF.

This clonotype was observed a single time. The chain recombines TRBV4-3 with TRBJ2-1; 7 positions agree with TRBD1. The CDR3 contains 16 residues. V was pared by 0 bases and J by 7 bases, with 9 bases of the junction left unmatched. Per germline, CDR1 LGHNA and CDR2 YSLEER. Here the CDR3 DNA reads TGCGCCAGCAGCCAAGATAAAGGGGGCTGGGGAAATGAGCAGTTCTTC. It yields the protein CASSQDKGGWGNEQFF.

This clonotype was picked up a small number of times. The chain links TRBV7-2 to TRBJ2-4; weak D call: TRBD1 (5 bases). Germline V gene lookup returns CDR1 SGHTA and CDR2 FQGNSA. Trimming pared 4 bases from V and 6 bases from J, leaving 16 bases between. This CDR3 is built from 15 residues. The DNA of the CDR3 is TGTGCCAGCAGCTCCCTCCAGGGCTATGCAAACATTCAGTACTTC. It codes for CASSSLQGYANIQYF.

This clonotype was seen a few times. This sequence joins TRBV19 and TRBJ1-5, with D possibly being TRBD1 (5 bases). V was trimmed by 5 bases and J by 7 bases, leaving 18 bases between them. The CDR3 runs 15 residues. Germline CDR1 is LNHDA and CDR2 is SQIVND (reference sequence). CDR3 sequence reads: CASSPGPGRLQPQHF. The CDR3 nucleotides are TGTGCCAGTAGTCCGGGGCCCGGCCGCTTACAGCCCCAGCATTTT.

V is TRBV11-2 and J is TRBJ2-3; no firm D call. Germline V gene sequence: CDR1 SGHAT, CDR2 FQNNGV. V was trimmed by 6 bases and J by 5 bases, leaving 15 bases between them. There are 14 residues in the CDR3. The CDR3 DNA follows: TGTGCCAGCAGTATCTCTCCTAGAGGAGATACGCAGTATTTT. It is translated as CASSISPRGDTQYF.

This clonotype was recorded at least ten times. The chain joins TRBV21-1 to TRBJ1-6; TRBD1, as called in the table, went unchecked against the DNA. TRBV21-1 is listed as a pseudogene. The CDR3 contains 17 residues. CDR3 in amino acids: CASSKRARGGGGSPLHF. In DNA, the CDR3 is TGTGCCAGCAGCAAAAGGGCTCGGGGGGGCGGAGGGTCACCCCTCCACTTT.

The chain carries TRBV9 and TRBJ2-1; a possible D gene is TRBD2 (5 bases). CDR1 SGDLS and CDR2 YYNGEE come from the germline V gene. The V end was cut by 3 bases, the J end by 10 bases, with 17 bases between. The CDR3 contains 14 residues. The CDR3 sequence is CASSAEGSPSEQFF. Written as DNA, the CDR3 is TGTGCCAGCAGCGCCGAGGGCTCCCCAAGCGAGCAGTTCTTC. The variable domain in full, with the rest retrieved from reference TRBV9 and TRBJ2-1, is DSGVTQTPKHLITATGQRVTLRCSPRSGDLSVYWYQQSLDQGLQFLIQYYNGEERAKGNILERFSAQQFPDLHSELNLSSLELGDSALYFCASSAEGSPSEQFFGPGTRLTVL.

This clonotype turned up a few times. The gene calls are TRBV5-1 and TRBJ2-7; 7 positions match TRBD1. V was pared by 3 bases and J by 4 bases, with 7 bases of the junction left unmatched. The CDR3 is 14 amino acids. Germline V gives CDR1 SGHRS, CDR2 YFSETQ. CDR3: CASSSGTALYEQYF. DNA of the CDR3: TGCGCCAGCAGCTCCGGGACAGCCTTGTACGAGCAGTACTTC.

The rearrangement uses TRBV29-1 and TRBJ2-7, with TRBD2 identical over 10 bases. The CDR3 is 15 amino acids. Germline V gene lookup returns CDR1 SQVTM and CDR2 ANQGSEA. V shed 4 bases, J shed 0 bases, and the junction held 6 bases outside the gene matches. DNA of the CDR3: TGCAGCGTTGGGACTAGCGGCTTAAGCTCCTACGAGCAGTACTTC. Translated, it gives CSVGTSGLSSYEQYF.

This clonotype was counted a few times. The CDR3 nucleotides read TGCGCCAGCAGCTTGATTGAGGGCTATGGCTACACCTTC. The encoded protein is CASSLIEGYGYTF. The gene calls are TRBV5-1 and TRBJ1-2; D not resolved. The length of the CDR3 is 13 residues. V lost 1 base and J 4 bases, leaving 8 bases between the germline ends. CDR1 and CDR2 (germline): SGHRS, YFSETQ.

The rearrangement joins TRBV29-1 to TRBJ2-1; 15 bases are shared with TRBD2. The ends lost 6 bases at V and 7 bases at J; junction bases unmatched: 13. The CDR3 covers 17 residues. The germline V gene encodes CDR1 SQVTM and CDR2 ANQGSEA. The CDR3 nucleotides are TGCAGCGTCGGTTCGTTTGGACTAGCGGGAGGGCCAAATGAGCAGTTCTTC. Translating it yields CSVGSFGLAGGPNEQFF.

This clonotype was observed a few times. The chain has TRBV19 and TRBJ2-4, with D perhaps matching TRBD1 or TRBD2 (5 bases each). The germline V gene encodes CDR1 LNHDA and CDR2 SQIVND (reference sequence). The V gene lost 3 bases and the J gene lost 2 bases, with 14 bases spanning the gap. The CDR3 totals 16 residues. The CDR3 DNA sequence: TGTGCCAGTAGTATGATGAGGGGCTTAACCAAAAACATTCAGTACTTC. Protein: CASSMMRGLTKNIQYF.

The chain employs TRBV6-6 and TRBJ2-5; tentative D call: TRBD1 (6 bases). Trimming stripped 6 bases from V and 5 bases from J, with 13 bases between. The germline gives CDR1 MNHNY, CDR2 SVGAGI (reference sequence). CDR3 length equals 13 residues. The CDR3 reads CASRGTGMETQYF. CDR3 nucleotides: TGTGCCAGCAGGGGAACAGGGATGGAGACCCAGTACTTC.

About this clonotype: A much bigger clone sits one base away, suggesting this may be a read error. This chain links TRBV20-1 with TRBJ2-1; 7 bases align to TRBD2. There are 15 residues in the CDR3. The germline V gene has CDR1 DFQATT and CDR2 SNEGSKA (reference sequence). Trimming took 3 bases from V and 9 from J; bases not matched to a gene: 14. CDR3 protein: CSASRRDYHRSEQFF. The CDR3 DNA is TGCAGTGCTAGTCGCCGGGACTACCACCGGAGTGAGCAGTTCTTC.

V gene TRBV6-6 combines with J gene TRBJ2-7; TRBD2 matches 9 bases. The junction had 10 bases not matched to a gene; V was cut back by 8 bases and J by 2 bases. The CDR3 runs to 15 residues. Germline V gene sequence: CDR1 MNHNY, CDR2 SVGAGI (reference sequence). The CDR3 loop is CASRGTSQKAYEQYF. The CDR3, as DNA: TGTGCCAGCCGCGGGACTAGCCAAAAGGCCTACGAGCAGTACTTC.

The chain joins TRBV5-6 to TRBJ2-5; D is undetermined. V was shortened by 2 bases and J by 5 bases, with 10 bases between the two germline ends. CDR3 length: 13 amino acids. The germline CDR1 and CDR2 sequences are SGHDT and YYEEEE. The CDR3 spells CASSLGWSETQYF. In nucleotides, the CDR3 is TGTGCCAGCAGCTTAGGGTGGTCGGAGACCCAGTACTTC.